This note documents a single T cell receptor (beta chain) sequence. Antigen specificity is unknown. The CDR3 spans 14 residues. Trimming removed 8 bases from V and 0 bases from J, with 10 bases in between. CDR1 is MNHNS, CDR2 SASEGT, per germline. This sample was included in a study of early stage breast cancer tumors. Study at large: ER+/PR+/HER2- status applied to about 80% of the 16 invasive breast tumors.

Profiled with immunoSEQ multiplex PCR; TCRdb holds only in-frame clones, not every one. The table shows about 72,000 clones, with more than 60% occurring only once. Overall study results and limits: Compared with adjacent normal breast tissue, tumors showed roughly 2.4-fold greater T cell density and higher clonality.

The receptor's source is a person aged 55 to 75 with breast cancer. The sample was blood. The rearrangement uses TRBV6-1 and TRBJ1-4; unclear D gene. The CDR3 DNA sequence: TGTGCCAGCGGAGTCTCCCCAACTAATGAAAAACTGTTTTTT. Residues: CASGVSPTNEKLFF.